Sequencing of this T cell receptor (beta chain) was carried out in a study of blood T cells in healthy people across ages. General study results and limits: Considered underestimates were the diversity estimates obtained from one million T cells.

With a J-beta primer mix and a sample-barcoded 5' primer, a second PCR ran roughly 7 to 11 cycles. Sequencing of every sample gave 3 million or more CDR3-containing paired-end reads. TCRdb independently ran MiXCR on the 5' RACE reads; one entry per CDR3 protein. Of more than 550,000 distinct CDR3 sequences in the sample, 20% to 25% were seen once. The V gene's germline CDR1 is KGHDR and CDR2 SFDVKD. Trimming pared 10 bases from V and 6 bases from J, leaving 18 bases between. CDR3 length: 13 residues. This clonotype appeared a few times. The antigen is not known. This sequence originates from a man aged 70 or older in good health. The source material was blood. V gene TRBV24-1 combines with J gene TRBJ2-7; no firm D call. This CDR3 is CATWTGWLVEQYV. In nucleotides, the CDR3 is TGTGCCACATGGACGGGCTGGTTAGTCGAGCAGTACGTC.